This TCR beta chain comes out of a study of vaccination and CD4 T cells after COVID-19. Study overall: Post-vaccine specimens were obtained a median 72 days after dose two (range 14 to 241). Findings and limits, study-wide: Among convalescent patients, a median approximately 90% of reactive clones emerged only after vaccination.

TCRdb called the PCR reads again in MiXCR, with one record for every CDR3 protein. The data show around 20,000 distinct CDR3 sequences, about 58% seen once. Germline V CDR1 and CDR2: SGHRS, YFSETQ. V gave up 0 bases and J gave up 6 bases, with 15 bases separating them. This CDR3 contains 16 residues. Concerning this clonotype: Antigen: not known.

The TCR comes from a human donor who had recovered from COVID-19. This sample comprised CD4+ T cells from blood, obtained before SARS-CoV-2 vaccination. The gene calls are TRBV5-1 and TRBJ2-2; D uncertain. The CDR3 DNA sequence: TGCGCCAGCAGCTTGGCGCAGCTATCTGGGGCCGGGGAGCTGTTTTTT. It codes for CASSLAQLSGAGELFF.